The T cell receptor (beta chain) described here comes from a study of blood T cell repertoires in COVID-19. Study-wide background: Specimens from acute and convalescent COVID-19 originated in the United States, Italy and Spain. In each case, the material was cDNA or gDNA derived from T cells, B-cell-depleted T cells, or PBMCs.

J lost 0 bases, V lost 3 bases, and 6 bases had no gene match. The length of the CDR3 is 18 residues. Germline V gives CDR1 PRHDT, CDR2 FYEKMQ (reference sequence). Seattle participants joined during active infection and were tracked over time. Original processing methods: Researchers report that nucleated cell counts were estimated from reference gene primer amplification. The data were produced by immunoSEQ multiplex PCR, yet TCRdb's version contains in-frame clones alone and is incomplete. D and trimming were read from the DNA, whereas the V and J calls and clone size are those reported in that table. The sample has 200,000 or so clones; roughly 79% are singletons.

The gene calls are TRBV13 and TRBJ2-6; 9 bases are shared with TRBD2. This clonotype was obtained from a woman over 75 with COVID-19, enrolled during active disease. Sequenced sample: peripheral blood. The CDR3 protein is CASSFLAGEISGANVLTF. The CDR3, as DNA: TGTGCCAGCAGCTTCTTAGCGGGAGAGATCTCTGGGGCCAACGTCCTGACTTTC.